The 29 T cell receptor beta chains listed next were all sequenced from one sample in a study of T cells in Graves' hyperthyroidism and ophthalmopathy (dated by TCRdb to about 2019). Library preparation employed multiplex PCR. The listed sequencing device is Illumina HiSeq 2000. TCR beta CDR3 regions were amplified from RNA transcripts. The TCR CDR3 was subjected to a first round of RT-PCR using the HTBI primer set and the Qiagen OneStep RT-PCR kit. TCRdb applied fastp at Q25 and MiXCR to the public reads, then kept only in-frame beta chains. Rows with a matching CDR3 protein are joined into one entry that keeps the most common DNA and genes. The sample data list 500,000 to 600,000 distinct CDR3 sequences, and less than 20% of these were observed just once. The ten largest make up 45% to 50% of the sample. Sequencing was done on a sample of blood. These TCRs come from a man aged 35 to 55 with Graves' ophthalmopathy.

This clonotype was picked up many times. The chain links TRBV6-2 or TRBV6-3 to TRBJ2-1; possibly TRBD1 for D (6 bases). V was pared by 6 bases and J by 8 bases, with 14 bases between. Germline V CDR1 and CDR2: MNHEY, SVGEGT. The CDR3 is 13 amino acids. The CDR3 DNA is TGTGCCAGCAGACAACCGGGACACCATGAGCAGTTCTTC. This gives the protein CASRQPGHHEQFF.

This clonotype was detected only a few times. V is TRBV2 and J is TRBJ2-7, with 8 bases identical to TRBD1. The CDR3 sequence is 15 residues long. The germline V gene encodes CDR1 SNHLY and CDR2 FYNNEI. V was pared by 6 bases and J by 4 bases, with 11 bases of the junction left unmatched. CDR3 DNA: TGTGCCAGCAGCGAAACTAGGACAGGGATGTACGAGCAGTACTTC. Protein product: CASSETRTGMYEQYF.

V usage is TRBV3-1 and J usage is TRBJ1-6; D uncertain. The germline CDR1 and CDR2 sequences are LGHDT and YNNKEL (reference sequence). The CDR3 is 14 amino acids. Trimming shortened V by 4 bases and J by 10 bases, and 14 bases separated the two germline ends. CDR3 in DNA: TGTGCCAGCAGCCCCCGAGGGCAGAGCTCACCCCTCCACTTT. Its protein product is CASSPRGQSSPLHF. The whole variable domain, filled in from reference TRBV3-1 and TRBJ1-6, reads DTAVSQTPKYLVTQMGNDKSIKCEQNLGHDTMYWYKQDSKKFLKIMFSYNNKELIINETVPNRFSPKSPDKAHLNLHINSLELGDSAVYFCASSPRGQSSPLHFGNGTRLTVT.

This clonotype has just a few counts. Because the CDR3 is missing its conserved closing phenylalanine or tryptophan, this is likely a read error. V gene TRBV12-3 or TRBV12-4 combines with J gene TRBJ1-1; 11 bases match TRBD1. Trimming took 5 bases from V and 1 from J; bases not matched to a gene: 9. The CDR3 runs to 17 residues. The chain's CDR3 is CASSPGQGARRNTEAFL. The CDR3 DNA is TGTGCCAGCAGTCCCGGACAGGGGGCCCGGCGGAACACTGAAGCTTTCCTT.

This chain links TRBV7-9 with TRBJ2-1, with TRBD2 as a possible D gene (7 bases). V dropped 0 bases and J dropped 7 bases, with 19 bases sitting between them. Looked up from germline, CDR1 is SEHNR and CDR2 is FQNEAQ (reference sequence). CDR3 length: 17 amino acids. In DNA, the CDR3 is TGTGCCAGCAGCTTAGCCGTGGCGGGGGCCTCTAGAAATGAGCAGTTCTTC. Encoded protein: CASSLAVAGASRNEQFF.

Ten or more counts support this clonotype. The gene calls are TRBV20-1 and TRBJ2-1; 10 bases line up with TRBD2. The CDR3 has 11 residues. Germline trimming cut 6 bases from V and 10 bases from J; bases unmatched to any gene: 3. CDR1 is DFQATT and CDR2 is SNEGSKA in the germline V gene (reference sequence). The CDR3 coding sequence is TGCAGTGCAGCTAGCGGGAGCGAGCAGTTCTTC. Translation gives CSAASGSEQFF.

This clonotype came up many times. The chain couples TRBV18 to TRBJ1-1; D unresolved. Germline CDR1 KGHSH, CDR2 LQKENI. Deletions cut 3 bases from V and 0 bases from J, with 8 bases between. The CDR3 extends over 14 amino acids. This CDR3 is CASSPSQLNTEAFF. The CDR3, as DNA: TGTGCCAGCTCACCTAGCCAGCTGAACACTGAAGCTTTCTTT.

This clonotype turned up a few times. The CDR3 bases are TGTGCCAGCAGCTTGGGTAGTACCAATCAGCCCCAGCATTTT. It is translated as CASSLGSTNQPQHF. The J gene is TRBJ1-5, the V gene TRBV5-6; D is ambiguous. CDR1 is SGHDT and CDR2 is YYEEEE in the germline V gene. The CDR3 totals 14 residues. Between the trimmed V and J ends, which lost 0 bases and 3 bases, there was a span of 7 bases.

The chain recombines TRBV19 with TRBJ1-6, with TRBD1 matching 10 bases. Germline V gene data show CDR1 as LNHDA and CDR2 as SQIVND (reference sequence). This CDR3 is built from 13 residues. The junction had 2 bases not matched to a gene; V was cut back by 8 bases and J by 7 bases. CDR3 in DNA: TGTGCCAGTGTGGACAGGGGGAATTCACCCCTCCACTTT. Translation: CASVDRGNSPLHF.

This clonotype was counted at least ten times. The chain links TRBV10-3 to TRBJ2-7, with a possible D match to TRBD2 (7 bases). V lost 10 bases to trimming and J lost 5 bases, with 18 bases between them. The CDR3 has 13 amino acids. The germline V gene encodes CDR1 ENHRY and CDR2 SYGVKD. CDR3 DNA sequence: TGTGCCACAACCCCGGGGGGCGTGGACGAGCAGTACTTC. Translating it yields CATTPGGVDEQYF.

This clonotype was detected ten times or more. The chain is built from TRBV28 and TRBJ2-1; 11 bases match TRBD2. The junction had 10 bases not matched to a gene; V was cut back by 7 bases and J by 8 bases. CDR3 size: 15 residues. In germline, CDR1 is MDHEN, CDR2 SYDVKM. For the CDR3, the DNA is TGTGCCAGCACCGTAGGGCTAGCGGGAGGCGATGAGCAGTTCTTC. It specifies CASTVGLAGGDEQFF. The full variable domain, with the rest looked up from reference TRBV28 and TRBJ2-1, is DVKVTQSSRYLVKRTGEKVFLECVQDMDHENMFWYRQDPGLGLRLIYFSYDVKMKEKGDIPEGYSVSREKKERFSLILESASTNQTSMYLCASTVGLAGGDEQFFGPGTRLTVL.

There are many counts of this clonotype. The gene calls are TRBV19 and TRBJ1-2; D ambiguous. Trimming cost V 4 bases and J 6 bases, with 9 bases left between them. Germline V gives CDR1 LNHDA, CDR2 SQIVND (reference sequence). CDR3 size: 12 residues. This chain's CDR3 is CASSSRTHGYTF. DNA for the CDR3: TGTGCCAGTAGTAGTCGGACCCATGGCTACACCTTC.

This clonotype was seen only a few times. The rearrangement joins TRBV20-1 to TRBJ2-3; D not certain. Germline V CDR1 and CDR2: DFQATT, SNEGSKA (reference sequence). The CDR3 totals 19 residues. V shed 1 base and J shed 0 bases, with 23 bases lying between them. In nucleotides, the CDR3 is TGCAGTGCTAGAGTCCCTCCGCTGGCTTTGGGTTTGAGCACAGATACGCAGTATTTT. Translated, it gives CSARVPPLALGLSTDTQYF.

This clonotype was seen many times. The chain links TRBV18 to TRBJ1-2, with TRBD1 matching over 9 bases. Germline CDR1 and CDR2: KGHSH and LQKENI. The CDR3 consists of 15 residues. The J segment lost 3 bases and the V segment lost 3 bases, leaving 5 bases of the junction unmatched. The CDR3 DNA follows: TGTGCCAGCTCACCTAGGACAGGGGAGGACTATGGCTACACCTTC. Translating it yields CASSPRTGEDYGYTF.

This clonotype was seen only a few times. The rearrangement uses TRBV10-3 and TRBJ2-1; TRBD2 agrees at 11 bases. CDR3 size: 17 residues. The ends lost 0 bases at V and 0 bases at J; junction bases unmatched: 1. Germline lookup yields CDR1 ENHRY and CDR2 SYGVKD. CDR3 protein: CAISESLAGGSYNEQFF. CDR3 bases: TGTGCCATCAGTGAGTCTCTAGCGGGAGGCTCCTACAATGAGCAGTTCTTC.

This clonotype occurred a few times. The chain joins TRBV5-1 to TRBJ1-1; no clear D. The CDR3 spans 15 residues. The germline gives CDR1 SGHRS, CDR2 YFSETQ. V was trimmed by 4 bases and J by 0 bases, leaving 13 bases between them. The CDR3 spells CASSTAAGMNTEAFF. CDR3 bases: TGCGCCAGCAGCACTGCGGCGGGCATGAACACTGAAGCTTTCTTT.

This clonotype has a handful of counts. This is likely a read error, given that the CDR3 carries no conserved phenylalanine or tryptophan at its end. No DNA is shown, since the ends of the CDR3 on it are uncertain; the CDR3 is the one TCRdb lists. The CDR3 loop is CASSEEGM. The J gene is TRBJ2-7, the V gene TRBV2; TRBD1, the D gene given by the table, was not confirmed from the DNA. Termini included, the CDR3 measures 8 amino acids. Germline CDR1 reads SNHLY; CDR2 reads FYNNEI.

This clonotype has a handful of counts. The gene calls are TRBV20-1 and TRBJ2-3; 8 nucleotides align to TRBD2. The germline V gene has CDR1 DFQATT and CDR2 SNEGSKA (reference sequence). This CDR3 is built from 13 residues. V lost 7 bases, J lost 0 bases, and 3 bases stayed unmatched. The CDR3 bases are TGCAGTGTTGAGCGGGGGAGCACAGATACGCAGTATTTT. Protein sequence: CSVERGSTDTQYF.

In this sample, this clonotype turned up a few times. The chain is built from TRBV2 and TRBJ1-3; D is unresolved. Germline CDR1 SNHLY, CDR2 FYNNEI. Trimming stripped 7 bases from V and 4 bases from J, with 17 bases between. The CDR3 covers 15 residues. The CDR3 spells CASKVSGTIGNTIYF. The CDR3 DNA reads TGTGCCAGCAAAGTCTCGGGTACAATAGGAAACACCATATATTTT.

CDR3 DNA: TGTGCCAGCAGCTACCGGGGCGGGGGGCGTTTTTTCTACGAGCAGTACTTC. This gives the protein CASSYRGGGRFFYEQYF. V gene TRBV7-9 combines with J gene TRBJ2-7; 8 bases agree with TRBD2. Germline assignment: CDR1 SEHNR and CDR2 FQNEAQ (reference sequence). V gave up 4 bases and J gave up 3 bases; unmatched junction bases: 14. The CDR3 extends over 17 amino acids.

In this sample, this clonotype turned up a few times. V is TRBV27 and J is TRBJ2-1; a weak D match, TRBD1 (8 bases). Germline-derived CDR1 and CDR2 are MNHEY and SMNVEV (reference sequence). V lost 6 bases and J lost 7, with 16 bases in between. The CDR3 has 14 residues. In nucleotides, the CDR3 is TGTGCCAGCAGGAACGACAGGGGAGGGAATGAGCAGTTCTTC. This gives the protein CASRNDRGGNEQFF.

As regards this clonotype: A single base separates this from a much larger clone, so it may be a read error. This sequence joins TRBV11-2 and TRBJ2-5; the match to TRBD2 covers 7 bases. In germline, CDR1 is SGHAT, CDR2 FQNNGV. Trimming removed 6 bases from V and 4 bases from J; junction bases left unmatched: 11. The CDR3 extends over 15 amino acids. The CDR3 spells CASRPGASGGETQYF. CDR3 nucleotide sequence: TGTGCCAGCAGACCCGGGGCTAGCGGTGGAGAGACCCAGTACTTC.

This clonotype has a count of ten or more. V gene TRBV5-1 combines with J gene TRBJ2-3; 9 bases line up with TRBD1. The trim removed 4 bases at V and 7 bases at J, leaving 10 bases unmatched. The CDR3 totals 15 residues. CDR1 SGHRS and CDR2 YFSETQ come from the germline V gene. For the CDR3, the DNA is TGCGCCAGCAGCGCAACCGGGACAGGGATGAATACGCAGTATTTT. Its protein is CASSATGTGMNTQYF.

The chain employs TRBV29-1 and TRBJ1-1; D is perhaps TRBD1 (5 bases). This CDR3 region has 11 residues. Looked up from germline, CDR1 is SQVTM and CDR2 is ANQGSEA. V was pared by 6 bases and J by 6 bases, with 11 bases between. The CDR3 nucleotides read TGCAGCGTAGACCAGGGACCTGAAGCTTTCTTT. Translation: CSVDQGPEAFF.

This clonotype was found a few times. The rearrangement joins TRBV18 to TRBJ2-2; 13 bases are a match to TRBD2. V shed 1 base and J 4 bases; nucleotides not matched to a gene: 6. Germline values: CDR1 KGHSH, CDR2 LQKENI. This CDR3 has 18 residues. The CDR3 protein is CASSPRTSGGGSTGELFF. The DNA of the CDR3 is TGTGCCAGCTCACCACGGACTAGCGGGGGAGGCTCCACCGGGGAGCTGTTTTTT.

This clonotype was detected a few times. Here the CDR3 reads CASSLEASGIYEQFF. CDR3 bases: TGTGCCAGCAGCTTAGAGGCTAGCGGGATTTATGAGCAGTTCTTC. V and J are TRBV7-6 and TRBJ2-1; 9 nucleotides line up with TRBD2. CDR3 length: 15 amino acids. Germline V gives CDR1 SGHVS, CDR2 FNYEAQ. J was trimmed by 8 bases and V by 1 base; bases with no gene match: 6.

This clonotype was picked up many times. V usage is TRBV12-3 or TRBV12-4 and J usage is TRBJ1-5; possibly TRBD1 for D (6 bases). The V gene lost 5 bases and the J gene lost 4 bases, with 15 bases spanning the gap. The CDR3 runs 15 residues. CDR3: CASSTTGYRNQPQHF. CDR3 nucleotide sequence: TGTGCCAGCAGTACAACAGGGTATAGGAATCAGCCCCAGCATTTT.

In this sample, this clonotype turned up many times. The CDR3 coding sequence is TGTGCCAGCAGACAGGGGGCTAGCAATCAGCCCCAGCATTTT. It codes for CASRQGASNQPQHF. The chain recombines TRBV27 with TRBJ1-5, with 9 bases that match TRBD1. This CDR3 has 14 amino acids. The V gene end was trimmed by 6 bases and the J gene end by 0 bases; junction bases not matched to a gene: 0. Germline V CDR1 and CDR2: MNHEY, SMNVEV (reference sequence).

This clonotype was counted at least ten times. The chain links TRBV11-3 to TRBJ2-7; D ambiguous. Germline loops: CDR1 SGHNT, CDR2 YENEEA. V was clipped by 1 base and J by 9 bases, with 16 bases between them. This CDR3 region has 14 residues. DNA for the CDR3: TGTGCCAGCAGCTTAGCGGGTCGCCAGGATCTGCAGTACTTC. It codes for CASSLAGRQDLQYF.